The source of this TCR beta chain is a study of T cells in localized non-small cell lung cancer (TCRdb year 2020). Context from the whole study: The study analyzed T cell repertoires of 200 to 250 early-stage NSCLC patients, comparing tumors and uninvolved tumor-adjacent lungs. The cohort comprised approximately 240 treatment-naïve NSCLC patients with resected, localized lung tumors. The mean age of the NSCLC patients was 50 to 85 years, with 120 to 150 men and about a hundred women.

The investigation overall reported the following: Of the top 100 tumor clones, a median of roughly 53 were detected in paired uninvolved adjacent lung; approximately 28 were also among that lung's top 100. Multi-region tumor sequencing was not performed, so intratumor heterogeneity could not be excluded. Because the study design was exploratory, TCR variables were selected using unadjusted p-values without false-discovery rate correction. Higher T cell density in blood was associated with longer overall survival, whereas higher clonality in adjacent lung was associated with shorter survival. The highest T cell clonality was observed in uninvolved tumor-adjacent lung, where clonality exceeded that of tumor, suggesting that antigenic responses were more focused in uninvolved tumor-adjacent lung.

Taken from the germline V gene, the CDR1 and CDR2 loops are SGHAT and FQNNGV. V sheds 5 bases and J sheds 11 bases, leaving 12 bases between their ends. Including cysteine and phenylalanine, the CDR3 has 11 amino acids. Only CDR3 DNA is held: 33 bases, read in frame from base 1. TCR beta CDR3 regions were sequenced from DNA using the immunoSEQ Assay. As for the authors' bioinformatics: T cell density was computed as TCR beta template counts normalized to usable DNA estimated by amplifying housekeeping genes. Richness was estimated with the preseqR package, extrapolating to 400,000 templates for PBMC samples and 120,000 templates for tissue samples. Clonality was defined by subtracting Pielou's evenness from one. To identify tissue-enriched TCRs, differential abundance testing was run on productive amino-acid clonotypes with a minimum total count of 5 and an alpha of 0.1. The Jaccard Index and the Morisita Overlap Index were used to quantify repertoire overlap between compartments. GLIPH grouped TCR beta CDR3s together with public tetramer-defined viral CDR3s, and a viral motif had to include at least three viral sequences and show V-gene enrichment. As stored in TCRdb, this immuneACCESS dataset retains in-frame rearrangements with V and J assigned. A fraction of the clones does not appear; measured against another copy, unresolved V genes explain less than half of the discrepancy, and the remainder lacks a known reason. V, J and clone size derive from that table, while D and trimming were established from the DNA sequence. This sample holds some 15,000 clones; approximately 80% were observed only once. The ten largest clonotypes hold 30% of the sample.

At diagnosis, tumor, uninvolved tumor-adjacent lung and peripheral blood were collected and then preserved as a mix of FFPE and fresh-frozen material. Blood samples were analyzed as peripheral blood mononuclear cells for TCR repertoire profiling. Turning to this clone: The clone's antigen remains unknown. One base away lies a much larger clone, so this may be a sequencing read error.

Here the sequenced sample was peripheral blood, taken before any cancer treatment. This chain joins TRBV11-2 to TRBJ2-5; the D gene cannot be named for sure. This sequence originates from a male donor aged 60 or over with stage I lung adenocarcinoma. The CDR3 sequence is CASSLSYGQYF. The bases are TGTGCCAGCAGCCTGAGCTACGGGCAGTACTTC.